A selection of T cell receptor beta chains follows, all from one sample in a study of regulatory T cells in long-lasting Graves disease. MiXCR, run by TCRdb on the multiplex PCR reads, gives a single entry per CDR3 protein. This repertoire shows over 200,000 distinct CDR3 sequences, roughly 18% found once; its top ten account for approximately 15%. Another study also made use of these data, one on T cells in Graves' hyperthyroidism and ophthalmopathy.

This sample comprised peripheral blood mononuclear cells (PBMCs), obtained at new diagnosis, from a patient treated with antithyroid drugs. The source is a woman aged 25 to 39 with Graves disease. Each CDR3 is given with its conserved first and last residue. Fields, in order: V gene, clone size, D gene, J gene, CDR3 protein, CDR3 DNA. A D gene is named only where the DNA matches it firmly. Some rows have no size entry. The others give once, few or many, or a class for an expanded clone.

v_call: TRBV6-1
clone_size: many
d_call: NA
j_call: TRBJ1-5
cdr3_aa: CASSQVQPQHF
cdr3_nt: TGTGCCAGCAGTCAGGTTCAGCCCCAGCATTTT

v_call: TRBV5-1
clone_size: NA
d_call: NA
j_call: TRBJ1-1
cdr3_aa: CASRTGGPEAFF
cdr3_nt: TGCGCCAGCAGGACCGGGGGGCCTGAAGCTTTCTTT

v_call: TRBV7-2
clone_size: few
d_call: TRBD1
j_call: TRBJ1-5
cdr3_aa: CASSLVGQILKGAPNYFNQPQHF
cdr3_nt: TGTGCCAGCAGCTTAGTAGGTCAGATTCTTAAGGGGGCTCCCAACTACTTCAATCAGCCCCAGCATTTT

v_call: TRBV20-1
clone_size: many
d_call: NA
j_call: TRBJ1-5
cdr3_aa: CSAHPRGAPFSNQPQHF
cdr3_nt: TGCAGTGCACACCCCCGGGGGGCACCCTTTAGCAATCAGCCCCAGCATTTT

v_call: TRBV13
clone_size: many
d_call: NA
j_call: TRBJ2-2
cdr3_aa: CASSWGANTGELFF
cdr3_nt: TGTGCCAGCAGTTGGGGGGCCAACACCGGGGAGCTGTTTTTT

v_call: TRBV6-4
clone_size: many
d_call: NA
j_call: TRBJ2-3
cdr3_aa: CASSPSLSTDTQYF
cdr3_nt: TGTGCCAGCAGCCCCTCACTGTCCACAGATACGCAGTATTTT

v_call: TRBV27
clone_size: many
d_call: NA
j_call: TRBJ1-6
cdr3_aa: CASSYSPGNYNSPLHF
cdr3_nt: TGTGCCAGCAGTTACAGCCCAGGGAACTATAATTCACCCCTCCACTTT

v_call: TRBV9
clone_size: many
d_call: NA
j_call: TRBJ1-6
cdr3_aa: CASSERAIPITDNSPLHF
cdr3_nt: TGTGCCAGCAGCGAGAGAGCGATCCCTATAACCGATAATTCACCCCTCCACTTT

v_call: TRBV6-1
clone_size: many
d_call: NA
j_call: TRBJ1-2
cdr3_aa: CASSTPTSGYTF
cdr3_nt: TGTGCCAGCAGTACTCCTACTTCGGGCTACACCTTC

v_call: TRBV6-1
clone_size: NA
d_call: TRBD1
j_call: TRBJ1-3
cdr3_aa: CASRSTGGIRNTIYF
cdr3_nt: TGTGCCAGCAGAAGTACAGGGGGAATCAGAAACACCATATATTTT

v_call: TRBV18
clone_size: few
d_call: TRBD2
j_call: TRBJ2-2
cdr3_aa: CASSPGLASTGELFF
cdr3_nt: TGTGCCAGCTCACCGGGACTAGCGAGCACCGGGGAGCTGTTTTTT

v_call: TRBV27
clone_size: few
d_call: NA
j_call: TRBJ2-1
cdr3_aa: CASSLEFGTLPYNEQFF
cdr3_nt: TGTGCCAGCAGTTTGGAGTTCGGGACATTACCCTACAATGAGCAGTTCTTC

v_call: TRBV28
clone_size: NA
d_call: NA
j_call: TRBJ2-3
cdr3_aa: CASSPLGEVRTQYF
cdr3_nt: TGTGCCAGCAGTCCGCTGGGCGAAGTTCGTACGCAGTATTTT

v_call: TRBV4-1
clone_size: few
d_call: NA
j_call: TRBJ1-2
cdr3_aa: CASSQGGRYGYTF
cdr3_nt: TGCGCCAGCAGCCAAGGAGGACGGTATGGCTACACCTTC

v_call: TRBV12-3/TRBV12-4
clone_size: NA
d_call: NA
j_call: TRBJ2-2
cdr3_aa: CASAVVEAGELFF
cdr3_nt: TGTGCCAGCGCGGTCGTCGAGGCCGGGGAGCTGTTTTTT

v_call: TRBV20-1
clone_size: many
d_call: NA
j_call: TRBJ1-2
cdr3_aa: CSARGSHGYTF
cdr3_nt: TGCAGTGCTAGGGGGTCCCATGGCTACACCTTC

v_call: TRBV20-1
clone_size: NA
d_call: NA
j_call: TRBJ2-5
cdr3_aa: CSAREPEGDGTQYF
cdr3_nt: TGCAGTGCTAGAGAGCCGGAGGGCGATGGGACCCAGTACTTC

v_call: TRBV11-2
clone_size: few
d_call: NA
j_call: TRBJ2-7
cdr3_aa: CASSPGRGASHEQYF
cdr3_nt: TGTGCCAGCAGCCCGGGGAGGGGGGCCTCCCACGAGCAGTACTTC

v_call: TRBV12-3/TRBV12-4
clone_size: many
d_call: TRBD2
j_call: TRBJ2-5
cdr3_aa: CASSEERGGPKTQYF
cdr3_nt: TGTGCCAGCAGTGAAGAGCGGGGGGGGCCAAAGACCCAGTACTTC

v_call: TRBV24-1
clone_size: few
d_call: NA
j_call: TRBJ2-7
cdr3_aa: CATSDLSGIQYF
cdr3_nt: TGTGCCACCAGTGATTTGTCAGGGATACAGTACTTC

v_call: TRBV6-5
clone_size: many
d_call: NA
j_call: TRBJ2-3
cdr3_aa: CASSYSAGLKAQYF
cdr3_nt: TGTGCCAGCAGTTACTCCGCAGGATTAAAGGCGCAGTATTTT

v_call: TRBV5-1
clone_size: many
d_call: NA
j_call: TRBJ1-1
cdr3_aa: CASSLQGRTEAFF
cdr3_nt: TGTGCCAGCAGCTTACAGGGCAGGACTGAAGCTTTCTTT

v_call: TRBV12-3/TRBV12-4
clone_size: many
d_call: NA
j_call: TRBJ1-2
cdr3_aa: CASSYTRTVDYGYTF
cdr3_nt: TGTGCCAGCAGTTATACCAGGACAGTCGATTATGGCTACACCTTC

v_call: TRBV5-5
clone_size: many
d_call: NA
j_call: TRBJ2-7
cdr3_aa: CASSRVDYYEQYF
cdr3_nt: TGTGCCAGCAGCCGGGTGGATTACTACGAGCAGTACTTC

v_call: TRBV6-1
clone_size: NA
d_call: NA
j_call: TRBJ2-1
cdr3_aa: CASISTIGWNEQFF
cdr3_nt: TGTGCCAGCATTTCGACGATCGGATGGAATGAGCAGTTCTTC

v_call: TRBV7-9
clone_size: few
d_call: NA
j_call: TRBJ2-7
cdr3_aa: CASSYPGGRYEQYF
cdr3_nt: TGTGCCAGCAGCTACCCTGGCGGAAGGTACGAGCAGTACTTC

v_call: TRBV6-2/TRBV6-3
clone_size: NA
d_call: TRBD2
j_call: TRBJ2-4
cdr3_aa: CASSYERLALKRVITKNIQYF
cdr3_nt: TGTGCCAGCAGTTACGAACGACTAGCGCTAAAAAGAGTGATAACCAAAAACATTCAGTACTTC